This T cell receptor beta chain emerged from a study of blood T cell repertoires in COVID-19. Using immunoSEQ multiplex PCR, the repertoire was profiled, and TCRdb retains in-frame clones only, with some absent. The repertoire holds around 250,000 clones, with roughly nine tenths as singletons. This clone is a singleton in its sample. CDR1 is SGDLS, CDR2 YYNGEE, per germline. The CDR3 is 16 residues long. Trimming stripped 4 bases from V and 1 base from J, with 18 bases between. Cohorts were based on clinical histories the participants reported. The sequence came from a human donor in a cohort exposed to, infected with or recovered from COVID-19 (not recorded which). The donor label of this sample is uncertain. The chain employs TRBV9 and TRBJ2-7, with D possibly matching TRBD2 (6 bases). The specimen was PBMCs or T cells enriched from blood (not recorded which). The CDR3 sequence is CASSSEVDYPSYEQYF. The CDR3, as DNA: TGTGCCAGCAGCTCCGAGGTGGACTATCCTTCCTACGAGCAGTACTTC.